This T cell receptor (beta chain) was obtained from a study of cytomegalovirus exposure and HLA in healthy donors. Study as a whole: Samples from HLA-typed donors yielded 65 million to 85 million unique TCRs in an early data release. Among several hundred genotyped donors, approximately 80% fell in the Caucasian-associated ancestry cluster. General study points: Analysis was performed later, and it showed HLA-associated TCR beta chains to be more clonally expanded than equally common others. The study designated fewer than 200 TCR beta chains cytomegalovirus-associated.

As regards this clone: Its matching antigen is unknown.

Trimming left V 6 bases short and J 6 bases short, with 15 bases between. The germline gives CDR1 KGHSH, CDR2 LQKENI. The CDR3 extends over 14 amino acids. The PCR ran on 60 Vbeta and 13 Jbeta primers. Profiled with immunoSEQ multiplex PCR; TCRdb holds only in-frame clones, not every one. The table lists 150,000 to 200,000 clones, 55% to 70% of them singletons. The sequencing input was PBMCs. The origin of this receptor is a woman in her forties in good health and CMV-seropositive. J is TRBJ1-5 and V is TRBV18; TRBD1 is a possible D gene (6 bases). In nucleotides, the CDR3 is TGTGCCAGCTCCAAACCAGGGGTCGGTCAGCCCCAGCATTTT. Amino acid sequence: CASSKPGVGQPQHF.